This entry lists 5 T cell receptor beta chains sequenced from one sample in a study of cytomegalovirus exposure and HLA in healthy donors. PCR amplification relied on 60 Vbeta primers (plus 13 Jbeta primers). This table comes from immunoSEQ multiplex PCR, and its TCRdb copy is limited to in-frame clones, with some not included. The listing contains 150,000 to 200,000 clones. Source material: PBMCs. All receptors come from a woman aged 18-29 years in good health and CMV-seropositive.

The chain recombines TRBV7-9 with TRBJ1-2, with a tentative D call TRBD1 (5 bases). This CDR3 is 15 amino acids long. The V and J ends lost 5 bases and 0 bases respectively, with 13 bases between them. CDR1 is SEHNR, CDR2 FQNEAQ, per germline (reference sequence). The DNA of the CDR3 is TGTGCCAGCAGCCAAGGGGAGGAAACTAACTATGGCTACACCTTC. Its translation: CASSQGEETNYGYTF.

This chain uses TRBV27 with TRBJ2-1; the match to TRBD2 covers 11 bases. V lost 2 bases, J lost 6 bases, and 6 bases stayed unmatched. The CDR3 contains 16 residues. The germline CDR1 and CDR2 sequences are MNHEY and SMNVEV (reference sequence). CDR3 protein: CASSLGTSGSANEQFF. The DNA of the CDR3 is TGTGCCAGCAGTTTAGGTACTAGCGGGAGCGCCAATGAGCAGTTCTTC.

The rearrangement joins TRBV4-3 to TRBJ1-1; 8 bases fit TRBD1. The germline gives CDR1 LGHNA, CDR2 YSLEER. The CDR3 spans 17 residues. The junction had 18 bases not matched to a gene; V was cut back by 7 bases and J by 5 bases. This CDR3 reads CASTLDREGELGTEAFF. The DNA of the CDR3 is TGCGCCAGCACGCTGGACAGGGAGGGAGAGTTAGGAACTGAAGCTTTCTTT.

The CDR3: CASSLFVLAGQNTGELFF. DNA for the CDR3: TGTGCCAGCAGCTTATTTGTACTAGCGGGACAGAACACCGGGGAGCTGTTTTTT. V gene TRBV7-6 combines with J gene TRBJ2-2; 10 positions match TRBD2. V trimming: 2 bases; J trimming: 1 base; junction bases outside the gene matches: 7. Germline V gives CDR1 SGHVS, CDR2 FNYEAQ. This CDR3 has 18 amino acids.

The rearrangement links TRBV6-5 to TRBJ2-2; D is possibly TRBD1 (5 bases). The CDR3 is made up of 12 amino acids. The germline V and J ends were trimmed by 6 bases and 10 bases, with 12 bases remaining between them. Looked up from germline, CDR1 is MNHEY and CDR2 is SVGAGI. The CDR3 here is CASSNPGSELFF. DNA of the CDR3: TGTGCCAGCAGCAACCCAGGGTCGGAGCTGTTTTTT.